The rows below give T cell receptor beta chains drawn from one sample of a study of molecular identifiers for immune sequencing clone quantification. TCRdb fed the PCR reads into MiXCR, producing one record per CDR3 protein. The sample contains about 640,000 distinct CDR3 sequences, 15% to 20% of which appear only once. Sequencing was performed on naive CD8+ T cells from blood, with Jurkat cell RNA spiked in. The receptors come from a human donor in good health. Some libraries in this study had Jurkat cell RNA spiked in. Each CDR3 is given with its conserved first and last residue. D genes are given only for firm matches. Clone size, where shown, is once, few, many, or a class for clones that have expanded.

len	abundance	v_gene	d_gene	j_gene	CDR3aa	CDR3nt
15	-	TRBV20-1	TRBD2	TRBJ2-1	CSARWREEPYNEQFF	TGCAGTGCTAGATGGCGGGAGGAGCCCTACAATGAGCAGTTCTTC
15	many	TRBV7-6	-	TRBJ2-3	CASSLDINSTDTQYF	TGTGCCAGCAGCTTAGATATCAACAGCACAGATACGCAGTATTTT
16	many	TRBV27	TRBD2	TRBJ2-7	CASSPGLAGGLYEQYF	TGTGCCAGCAGCCCGGGACTAGCGGGAGGACTGTACGAGCAGTACTTC
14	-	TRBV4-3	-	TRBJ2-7	CASSRDPIGYEQYF	TGCGCCAGCAGCCGAGATCCAATTGGCTACGAGCAGTACTTC
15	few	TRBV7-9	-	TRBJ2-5	CASSDKGTPRVTQYF	TGTGCCAGCAGCGATAAGGGTACCCCCAGGGTGACCCAGTACTTC
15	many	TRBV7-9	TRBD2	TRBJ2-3	CASSPNSGVLLTQYF	TGTGCCAGCAGCCCTAATAGCGGGGTGTTGTTAACGCAGTATTTT
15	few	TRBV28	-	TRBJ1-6	CASSLSSAFGSPLHF	TGTGCCAGCAGTCTATCTTCCGCTTTTGGTTCACCCCTCCACTTT
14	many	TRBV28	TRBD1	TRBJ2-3	CASSWDSNTDTQYF	TGTGCCAGCAGTTGGGACAGCAACACAGATACGCAGTATTTT
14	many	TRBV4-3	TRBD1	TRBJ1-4	CASSHGQAETKLFF	TGCGCCAGCAGCCATGGACAGGCCGAGACTAAACTGTTTTTT
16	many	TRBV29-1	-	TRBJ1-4	CSAVVDLEQTNEKLFF	TGCAGCGCCGTCGTGGATCTCGAGCAGACTAATGAAAAACTGTTTTTT
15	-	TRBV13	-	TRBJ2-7	CASSPTGGRVDEQYF	TGTGCCAGCAGCCCCACGGGGGGCAGGGTTGACGAGCAGTACTTC
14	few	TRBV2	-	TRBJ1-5	CASSEGGYNQPQHF	TGTGCCAGCAGTGAAGGGGGGTACAATCAGCCCCAGCATTTT
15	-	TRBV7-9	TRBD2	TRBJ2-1	CASSLVGLGYNEQFF	TGTGCCAGCAGCTTAGTGGGACTAGGCTACAATGAGCAGTTCTTC
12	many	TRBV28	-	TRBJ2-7	CASSSVGSEQYF	TGTGCCAGCAGTTCTGTGGGCTCGGAGCAGTACTTC
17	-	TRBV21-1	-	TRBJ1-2	CASSKAETGFPSYGYTF	TGTGCCAGCAGCAAAGCGGAGACAGGGTTCCCCAGCTATGGCTACACCTTC
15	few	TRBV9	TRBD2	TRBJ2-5	CASSVLAGVQETQYF	TGTGCCAGCAGCGTATTAGCGGGGGTCCAAGAGACCCAGTACTTC
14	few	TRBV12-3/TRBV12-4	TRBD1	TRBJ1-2	CASSNGQVDYGYTF	TGTGCCAGCAGCAACGGACAGGTCGACTATGGCTACACCTTC
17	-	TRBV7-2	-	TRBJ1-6	CASSHGRGASYNSPLHF	TGTGCCAGCAGCCACGGACGGGGAGCGTCCTATAATTCACCCCTCCACTTT
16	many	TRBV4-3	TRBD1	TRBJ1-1	CASSQASRDRFTEAFF	TGCGCCAGCAGCCAAGCCTCTAGGGACAGATTCACTGAAGCTTTCTTT
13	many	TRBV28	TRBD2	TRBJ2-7	CAIASGSSYEQYF	TGTGCCATCGCTAGCGGAAGCTCCTACGAGCAGTACTTC
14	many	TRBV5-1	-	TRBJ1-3	CASSWTDSGNTIYF	TGCGCCAGCAGCTGGACGGACTCTGGAAACACCATATATTTT
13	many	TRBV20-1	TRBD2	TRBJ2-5	CSARAGLEETQYF	TGCAGTGCTAGGGCGGGACTAGAAGAGACCCAGTACTTC
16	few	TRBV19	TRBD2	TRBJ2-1	CASSIGTSGRVEPQFF	TGTGCCAGTAGTATTGGGACTAGCGGGAGGGTAGAACCGCAGTTCTTC
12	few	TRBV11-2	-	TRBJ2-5	CASSPTAETQYF	TGTGCCAGCAGCCCTACGGCGGAGACCCAGTACTTC
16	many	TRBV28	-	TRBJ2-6	CASSPGRSSGANVLTF	TGTGCCAGCAGTCCGGGACGGAGCTCTGGGGCCAACGTCCTGACTTTC
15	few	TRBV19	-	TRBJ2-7	CASRERQDLTYKQYF	TGTGCCAGTAGAGAGAGACAGGATCTTACCTACAAGCAGTACTTC
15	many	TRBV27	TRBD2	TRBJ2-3	CASSFSGRAPDTQYF	TGTGCCAGCAGTTTTAGCGGGAGGGCCCCAGATACGCAGTATTTT
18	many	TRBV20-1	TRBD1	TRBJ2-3	CSARGGDRGLDSTDTQYF	TGCAGTGCTAGAGGGGGGGACAGGGGACTGGATAGCACAGATACGCAGTATTTT
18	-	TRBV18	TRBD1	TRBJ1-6	CASSPTGQASSYNSPLHF	TGTGCCAGCTCACCAACGGGACAGGCGAGCTCCTATAATTCACCCCTCCACTTT
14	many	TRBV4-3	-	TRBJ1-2	CASGDRPAPDGYTF	TGCGCCAGCGGTGACAGGCCTGCACCGGACGGCTACACCTTC
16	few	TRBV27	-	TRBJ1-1	CASSSTPRGLNTEAFF	TGTGCCAGCAGTTCAACCCCCCGGGGCCTGAACACTGAAGCTTTCTTT
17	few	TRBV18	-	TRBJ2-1	CASSPREWTLSYNEQFF	TGTGCCAGCTCACCACGAGAATGGACATTATCCTACAATGAGCAGTTCTTC
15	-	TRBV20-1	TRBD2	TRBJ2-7	CSARDVWEGKSEQYF	TGCAGTGCTAGAGATGTTTGGGAGGGGAAGAGCGAGCAGTACTTC
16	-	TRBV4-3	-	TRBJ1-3	CASSPSAGDRGNTIYF	TGCGCCAGCAGCCCTAGTGCGGGGGATAGAGGAAACACCATATATTTT
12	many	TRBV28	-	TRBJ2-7	CASSYQFVEQYF	TGTGCCAGCAGTTACCAGTTCGTCGAGCAGTACTTC
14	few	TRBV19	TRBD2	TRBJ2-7	CASSIAAGAYEQYF	TGTGCCAGTAGTATCGCGGCGGGAGCCTACGAGCAGTACTTC
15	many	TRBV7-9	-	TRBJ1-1	CASSLMAQGNTEAFF	TGTGCCAGCAGCTTAATGGCTCAGGGGAACACTGAAGCTTTCTTT
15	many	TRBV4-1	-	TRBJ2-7	CASSQSRGSFLEQYF	TGCGCCAGCAGCCAATCCCGGGGTTCTTTTCTCGAGCAGTACTTC
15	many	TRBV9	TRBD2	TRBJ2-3	CASSGYGRARDTQYF	TGTGCCAGCAGCGGATACGGGAGGGCCAGAGATACGCAGTATTTT
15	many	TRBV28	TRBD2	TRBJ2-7	CASSLSLAGVDEQYF	TGTGCCAGCAGCTTGTCCCTAGCGGGTGTGGACGAGCAGTACTTC
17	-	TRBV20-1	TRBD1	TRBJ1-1	CSARFDRVQVMKTEAFF	TGCAGTGCTAGATTTGACAGGGTCCAGGTTATGAAGACTGAAGCTTTCTTT
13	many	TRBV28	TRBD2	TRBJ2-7	CASKLAGGAEQYF	TGTGCCAGCAAACTAGCGGGAGGGGCCGAGCAGTACTTC
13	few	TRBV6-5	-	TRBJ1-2	CASSYGVGYGYTF	TGTGCCAGCAGTTATGGGGTTGGCTATGGCTACACCTTC
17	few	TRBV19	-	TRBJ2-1	CASSVFEGWGTYNEQFF	TGTGCCAGTAGTGTGTTCGAAGGGTGGGGGACCTACAATGAGCAGTTCTTC
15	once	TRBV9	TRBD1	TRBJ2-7	CASGVGRDSSYEQYF	TGTGCCAGCGGCGTAGGCCGGGACAGCTCCTACGAGCAGTACTTC
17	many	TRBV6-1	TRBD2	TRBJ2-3	CASSGPGTRSPPDTQYF	TGTGCCAGCAGTGGTCCCGGGACTAGATCTCCGCCAGATACGCAGTATTTT
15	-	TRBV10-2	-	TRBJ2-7	CASTLAGTASYEQYF	TGCGCCAGCACCCTGGCGGGGACAGCGTCCTACGAGCAGTACTTC
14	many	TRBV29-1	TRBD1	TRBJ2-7	CSVVFRDRGYEQYF	TGCAGCGTGGTTTTTCGGGACAGGGGGTACGAGCAGTACTTC
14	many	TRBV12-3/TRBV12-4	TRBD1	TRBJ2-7	CASSTTGGPEEQYF	TGTGCCAGCAGTACGACAGGGGGTCCTGAAGAGCAGTACTTC
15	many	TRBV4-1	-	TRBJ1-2	CASSPQVQGYYGYTF	TGCGCCAGCAGCCCGCAGGTACAGGGTTACTATGGCTACACCTTC
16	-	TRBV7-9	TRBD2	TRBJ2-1	CASSRTSGGIYNEQFF	TGTGCCAGCAGCCGGACTAGCGGGGGGATTTACAATGAGCAGTTCTTC
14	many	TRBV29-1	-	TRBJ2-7	CSVEVSGLPYEQYF	TGCAGCGTTGAAGTATCAGGTCTCCCCTACGAGCAGTACTTC